This TCR beta chain was sequenced for a study of blood T cell repertoires in COVID-19. Germline V gene lookup returns CDR1 LNHNV and CDR2 YYDKDF (reference sequence). V lost 3 bases to trimming and J lost 2 bases, with 8 bases between them. The CDR3 has 13 amino acids. Clones were read by immunoSEQ multiplex PCR, and TCRdb kept only the in-frame ones, dropping some. Here the sample spans a few hundred thousand clones, 92% being singletons. V is TRBV15 and J is TRBJ2-7, with a possible D match to TRBD1 (5 bases). This sequence originates from a woman under 40 who had recovered from COVID-19. Sample: PBMCs or T cells enriched from blood (not recorded which). CDR3 DNA: TGTGCCACCAGCAGGGACACCACCTACGAGCAGTACTTC. This gives the protein CATSRDTTYEQYF. Combining the CDR3 with reference TRBV15 and TRBJ2-7 gives the whole variable domain DAMVIQNPRYQVTQFGKPVTLSCSQTLNHNVMYWYQQKSSQAPKLLFHYYDKDFNNEADTPDNFQSRRPNTSFCFLDIRSPGLGDTAMYLCATSRDTTYEQYFGPGTRLTVT.